This T cell receptor beta chain appears in the sequencing data of a study of blood T cell repertoires in COVID-19. The germline V gene has CDR1 SNHLY and CDR2 FYNNEI. V lost 6 bases, J lost 5 bases, and 8 bases lay in between. This CDR3 is 12 amino acids long. Authors' data handling: Estimated nucleated cell counts came from reference gene primer amplification. Repertoires were generated with immunoSEQ multiplex PCR, while TCRdb's copy carries only in-frame clones and drops some. From that table come the V and J calls and clone size; the DNA was used to work out D and trimming. This sample carries about 110,000 clones, roughly 70% of them seen once, and the ten largest clones take 1.8%.

The chain recombines TRBV2 with TRBJ2-1; tentative D call: TRBD1 (6 bases). Sequencing was performed on peripheral blood. This sequence originates from a middle-aged woman with acute or convalescent COVID-19. The CDR3 loop reads CASSNRDNEQFF. As DNA, the CDR3 is TGTGCCAGCAGCAACAGGGACAATGAGCAGTTCTTC.